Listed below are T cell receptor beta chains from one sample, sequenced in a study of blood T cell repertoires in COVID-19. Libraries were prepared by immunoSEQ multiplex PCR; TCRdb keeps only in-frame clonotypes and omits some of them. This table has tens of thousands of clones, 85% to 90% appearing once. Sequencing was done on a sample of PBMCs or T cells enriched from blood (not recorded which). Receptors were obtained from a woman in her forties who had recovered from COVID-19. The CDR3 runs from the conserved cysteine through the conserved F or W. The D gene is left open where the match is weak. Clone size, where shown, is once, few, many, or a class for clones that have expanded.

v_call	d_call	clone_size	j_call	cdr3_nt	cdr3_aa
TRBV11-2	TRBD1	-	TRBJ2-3	TGTGCCAGCAGCCTCGGACAGGACACAGATACGCAGTATTTT	CASSLGQDTDTQYF
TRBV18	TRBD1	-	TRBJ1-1	TGTGCCAGCTCACTTGGACAGGGGCGAGGTCCTAACACTGAAGCTTTCTTT	CASSLGQGRGPNTEAFF
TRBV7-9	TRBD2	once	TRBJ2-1	TGTGCCAGCAGCCTGACCTTAGCGGGGGGGATTGAGCAGTTCTTC	CASSLTLAGGIEQFF
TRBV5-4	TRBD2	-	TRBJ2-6	TGTGCCAGCAGCGTGGCTGGGTTACTAGCGGGGACCGGGGCCAACGTCCTGACTTTC	CASSVAGLLAGTGANVLTF
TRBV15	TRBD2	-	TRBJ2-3	TGTGCCACCAGCAGTCCATGGACTAGCGGGGGTGCAGATACGCAGTATTTT	CATSSPWTSGGADTQYF
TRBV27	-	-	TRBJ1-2	TGTGCCAGCAGTGGTGGAGTCGGACAAGTAGGGGACTATGGCTACACCTTC	CASSGGVGQVGDYGYTF
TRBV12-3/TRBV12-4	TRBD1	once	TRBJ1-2	TGTGCCAGCAGCCAGACAGGGGAAGGTGGCTACACCTTC	CASSQTGEGGYTF
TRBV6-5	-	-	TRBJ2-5	TGTGCCAGCAGCACAAACAATGGGGCAGGGACCCAGTACTTC	CASSTNNGAGTQYF
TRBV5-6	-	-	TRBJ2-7	TGTGCCAGCAGCCTAAGTCGGACAGTCCTCTACGAGCAGTACTTC	CASSLSRTVLYEQYF
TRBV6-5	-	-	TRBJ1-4	TGTGCCAGCAGCCCGATGGAGTATGGGGAAAAACTGTTTTTT	CASSPMEYGEKLFF
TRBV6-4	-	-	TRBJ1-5	TGTGCCAGCCCCGGGGGGTACAATCAGCCCCAGCATTTT	CASPGGYNQPQHF
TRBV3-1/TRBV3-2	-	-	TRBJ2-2	TGTGCCAGCAGCCAAAGGGGATCCACCGGGGAGCTGTTTTTT	CASSQRGSTGELFF
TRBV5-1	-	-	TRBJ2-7	TGCGCCAGCAGCTTGGGGGGGCAGGTCTACGAGCAGTACTTC	CASSLGGQVYEQYF
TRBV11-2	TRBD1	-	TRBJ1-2	TGTGCCAGCAGCTCCATTAGGGGACAGAACTATGGCTACACCTTC	CASSSIRGQNYGYTF
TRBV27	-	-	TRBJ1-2	TGTGCCAGCAGTTTAGTCAGGGGCTCTCCCTATGGCTACACCTTC	CASSLVRGSPYGYTF